The 13 T cell receptor beta chains below come from one sample, sequenced in a study of T cell responses to AZD1222 COVID-19 vaccine. The repertoire was sequenced with immunoSEQ multiplex PCR; TCRdb's copy has only in-frame clones and lacks some. The table has fewer than 90,000 clones, 70% to 90% seen once. The sample in question was peripheral blood, obtained 28 days after the second AZD1222 dose. These receptors were obtained from an adult who received the AZD1222 COVID-19 vaccine.

V and J are TRBV7-2 and TRBJ1-5; D call uncertain. In germline, CDR1 is SGHTA, CDR2 FQGNSA. CDR3 length: 15 residues. With 5 bases removed from V and 2 bases from J, the gap between germline ends came to 13 bases. In DNA, the CDR3 is TGTGCCAGCAGCCAGAGGACCCGGCGCAATCAGCCCCAGCATTTT. This gives the protein CASSQRTRRNQPQHF. Drawing the rest from reference TRBV7-2 and TRBJ1-5, the complete variable domain is GAGVSQSPSNKVTEKGKDVELRCDPISGHTALYWYRQSLGQGLEFLIYFQGNSAPDKSGLPSDRFSAERTGGSVSTLTIQRTQQEDSAVYLCASSQRTRRNQPQHFGDGTRLSIL.

V gene TRBV18 combines with J gene TRBJ1-3; D call uncertain. The germline V gene has CDR1 KGHSH and CDR2 LQKENI. CDR3 length: 13 residues. Trimming shortened V by 3 bases and J by 4 bases, and 7 bases separated the two germline ends. The CDR3 DNA follows: TGTGCCAGCTCACCCCTTCCGGGAAACACCATATATTTT. Its translation: CASSPLPGNTIYF.

V is TRBV20-1 and J is TRBJ1-1; maybe TRBD1 (5 bases). The CDR3 extends over 11 amino acids. With 2 bases removed from V and 7 bases from J, the gap between germline ends came to 8 bases. CDR1 DFQATT and CDR2 SNEGSKA come from the germline V gene (reference sequence). The CDR3 here is CSARQGFEAFF. The CDR3 DNA reads as TGCAGTGCTAGACAGGGATTTGAAGCTTTCTTT.

The V call is TRBV19, the J call TRBJ1-1, with D tentatively TRBD1 (5 bases). CDR3 size: 13 residues. Germline V CDR1 and CDR2: LNHDA, SQIVND (reference sequence). V gave up 9 bases and J gave up 1 base, with 12 bases separating them. The CDR3 spells CASRTTGNTEAFF. Written as DNA, the CDR3 is TGTGCCAGCAGAACAACAGGGAACACTGAAGCTTTCTTT.

This clone was observed once. One junction end disagrees with the germline gene, perhaps due to a read error. The rearrangement uses TRBV7-7 and TRBJ2-7; D is undetermined. In germline, CDR1 is SSHAT, CDR2 FNYEAQ (reference sequence). The CDR3 has 13 amino acids. CDR3 bases: TGTGCTAGCAGCTTAATCCGAAACAGCGAGCAGTACTTC. Amino acid sequence: CASSLIRNSEQYF.

The chain has TRBV27 and TRBJ2-7; 8 nucleotides line up with TRBD1. Germline assignment: CDR1 MNHEY and CDR2 SMNVEV (reference sequence). V was clipped by 5 bases and J by 4 bases; unmatched bases: 13. This CDR3 is built from 16 residues. CDR3 region: CASSPLNRDRRYEQYF. DNA for the CDR3: TGTGCCAGCAGTCCACTCAACCGGGACAGGCGGTACGAGCAGTACTTC.

This chain connects TRBV2 to TRBJ1-6; TRBD1 might be the D (6 bases). V lost 11 bases and J 0 bases, leaving 14 bases between the germline ends. The CDR3 is 15 residues long. CDR1 is SNHLY and CDR2 is FYNNEI in the germline V gene. The CDR3 bases are TGTGCCGGACAGAAGGAGAGCTCCTATAATTCACCCCTCCACTTT. This codes for CAGQKESSYNSPLHF.

This clone occurred a few times. This chain connects TRBV7-2 to TRBJ2-1, with D unclear. CDR1 and CDR2 from the germline V gene are SGHTA and FQGNSA. This CDR3 region has 18 residues. V lost 1 base and J lost 7, with 23 bases in between. The CDR3 is CASSLVPAYNEEGNEQFF. The CDR3 DNA is TGTGCCAGCAGCTTAGTTCCGGCCTACAATGAGGAAGGGAATGAGCAGTTCTTC.

About this clone: A read error may produce the germline difference seen at one junction end. V is TRBV6-5 and J is TRBJ2-7; maybe TRBD2 (5 bases). The CDR3 extends over 13 amino acids. Germline V lookup: CDR1 MNHEY, CDR2 SVGAGI. In DNA, the CDR3 is TGTGCCAGCAGTTACGCGGGTAATGGCAGACTGAACTTC. It yields the protein CASSYAGNGRLNF.

The chain combines TRBV28 with TRBJ2-7, with D uncertain. Germline CDR1 MDHEN, CDR2 SYDVKM. This CDR3 is 10 amino acids long. In nucleotides, the CDR3 is TGTGCATCCGGTCCCTACGAGCAGTACTTC. This translates into CASGPYEQYF.

The J gene is TRBJ2-7, the V gene TRBV6-2 or TRBV6-3; D remains unclear. Trimming took off 3 bases at V and 2 bases at J, with 14 bases between the two ends. This CDR3 is 15 amino acids long. The germline gives CDR1 MNHEY, CDR2 SVGEGT. This chain's CDR3 is CASSYQPPAPYEQYF. In nucleotides, the CDR3 is TGTGCCAGCAGTTATCAGCCGCCTGCCCCCTACGAGCAGTACTTC.

This chain joins TRBV18 and TRBJ2-7; D might be TRBD1 (6 bases). V was clipped by 3 bases and J by 2 bases, with 14 bases between them. This CDR3 region has 15 residues. The germline V gene has CDR1 KGHSH and CDR2 LQKENI. The CDR3 region has the DNA TGTGCCAGCTCACCCAACGACAGGACTGCCTACGAGCAGTACTTC. Residues: CASSPNDRTAYEQYF.

This chain joins TRBV6-5 and TRBJ1-1, with unresolved D. V was clipped by 3 bases and J by 1 base, with 9 bases between them. Germline loops: CDR1 MNHEY, CDR2 SVGAGI. The CDR3 is made up of 14 amino acids. The CDR3 DNA is TGTGCCAGCAGTTATCGACTCCCGAACACTGAAGCTTTCTTT. Protein: CASSYRLPNTEAFF.